The 10 T cell receptor beta chains reported below all come from one sample, sequenced in a study of blood T cell repertoires in COVID-19 (dated by TCRdb to the early 2020s). Libraries were made using the immunoSEQ multiplex PCR assay. TCRdb holds this immuneACCESS table with in-frame rearrangements only. Some clones are missing; in checked studies, unresolved V genes explain under half, and the rest has no known cause. Here the sample has 200,000 to 250,000 clones; just under 90% occur a single time. The ten top clones hold 0.95% to 1.5% of the sample. Sequencing was done on a sample of PBMCs or T cells enriched from blood (not recorded which). The origin of the receptors is a man aged 25-45 years who had recovered from COVID-19.

The rearrangement uses TRBV28 and TRBJ1-1, with a tentative D call TRBD1 (6 bases). Per the germline V gene, CDR1 is MDHEN and CDR2 is SYDVKM. The CDR3 is made up of 12 amino acids. V was clipped by 6 bases and J by 3 bases, with 8 bases between them. The CDR3 loop is CASRKGDTEAFF. Here the CDR3 DNA reads TGTGCCAGCAGGAAGGGGGACACTGAAGCTTTCTTT.

The chain employs TRBV7-9 and TRBJ1-1; the D gene is possibly TRBD1 (6 bases). The germline V gene has CDR1 SEHNR and CDR2 FQNEAQ (reference sequence). The CDR3 loop spans 14 amino acids. V was cut by 0 bases and J by 2 bases, with 7 bases left in between. The CDR3 spells CASSLADSNTEAFF. The CDR3 nucleotides read TGTGCCAGCAGCTTAGCGGACAGTAACACTGAAGCTTTCTTT.

This chain connects TRBV2 to TRBJ1-1, with D tentatively TRBD1 (6 bases). Germline lookup yields CDR1 SNHLY and CDR2 FYNNEI. CDR3 length equals 13 residues. The germline V and J ends were trimmed by 7 bases and 2 bases, with 11 bases remaining between them. The CDR3 DNA reads as TGTGCCAGCATTTCGGGACAAAACACTGAAGCTTTCTTT. Protein product: CASISGQNTEAFF.

The rearrangement links TRBV29-1 to TRBJ2-2, with a tentative D call TRBD1 (5 bases). V lost 7 bases to trimming and J lost 1 base, with 10 bases between them. The CDR3 runs to 13 residues. From germline, CDR1 is SQVTM and CDR2 ANQGSEA. The CDR3 loop is CSARTRNTGELFF. CDR3 in DNA: TGCAGCGCAAGGACAAGGAACACCGGGGAGCTGTTTTTT.

The chain has TRBV28 and TRBJ2-7; 8 positions agree with TRBD1. Germline V CDR1 and CDR2: MDHEN, SYDVKM. The V and J ends lost 6 bases and 1 base, in that order; junction bases with no gene match: 8. This CDR3 contains 15 residues. Here the CDR3 DNA reads TGTGCCAGCAGACTCGGACAGGGATCTTCCTACGAGCAGTACTTC. It translates to CASRLGQGSSYEQYF.

The chain combines TRBV7-2 with TRBJ2-7; tentatively, D is TRBD1 (5 bases). The CDR3 spans 13 residues. Per the germline V gene, CDR1 is SGHTA and CDR2 is FQGNSA. Trimming removed 8 bases at V and 3 bases at J, with 14 bases between. The CDR3 region is CASETEESYEQYF. In DNA, the CDR3 is TGTGCCAGCGAGACAGAGGAGAGCTACGAGCAGTACTTC.

This chain links TRBV5-1 with TRBJ2-3; 7 bases are shared with TRBD1. Germline V lookup: CDR1 SGHRS, CDR2 YFSETQ. The CDR3 spans 14 residues. V gave up 4 bases and J gave up 2 bases; unmatched junction bases: 4. CDR3 bases: TGCGCCAGCAGCGCAGGGACAGCCACAGATACGCAGTATTTT. Translating it yields CASSAGTATDTQYF.

On this clone: Compared with germline, one end of the junction differs, possibly owing to a read error. The CDR3 coding sequence is TGTGCCAGCAGCGAAGCGACAGGGGCTAATCAGCCCCAGCATTTT. Translating it yields CASSEATGANQPQHF. The chain combines TRBV2 with TRBJ1-5; 8 bases fit TRBD1. CDR3 length equals 15 residues. Germline V gene lookup returns CDR1 SNHLY and CDR2 FYNNEI.

The chain carries TRBV5-1 and TRBJ2-3; the match to TRBD2 covers 14 bases. The CDR3 totals 20 residues. CDR1 is SGHRS, CDR2 YFSETQ, per germline. Trimming cost V 7 bases and J 1 base; bases outside gene matches: 17. The CDR3, as DNA: TGCGCCAGCGGACCCTTGACTAGCGGGAGGGCTGCGGGAGGCACAGATACGCAGTATTTT. This translates into CASGPLTSGRAAGGTDTQYF.

This chain connects TRBV4-1 to TRBJ2-3; D remains ambiguous. The CDR3 sequence is 15 residues long. Per germline, CDR1 MGHRA and CDR2 YSYEKL. Trimming removed 5 bases at V and 2 bases at J, with 14 bases between. The CDR3 reads CASSSRLLITDTQYF. In DNA, the CDR3 is TGCGCCAGCAGCTCTCGACTCCTAATCACAGATACGCAGTATTTT.